The 26 T cell receptor beta chains below all came from one sample that was sequenced in a study of T cell responses to AZD1222 COVID-19 vaccine. Assay used: immunoSEQ multiplex PCR; TCRdb lists only in-frame clones, some missing. This sample carries roughly 130,000 clones, about 88% of them seen once, and the ten largest clones take about 8.3%. The input for sequencing was peripheral blood, taken on day 0 of AZD1222 vaccination. These receptors were taken from an adult in good health.

The rearrangement joins TRBV28 to TRBJ1-4; unclear D gene. Trimming removed 7 bases at V and 4 bases at J, with 13 bases between. The CDR3 is made up of 14 amino acids. Germline assignment: CDR1 MDHEN and CDR2 SYDVKM. The CDR3 coding sequence is TGTGCCAGCAATGTACCGTGGGGTAATGAAAAACTGTTTTTT. Protein: CASNVPWGNEKLFF. The entire variable domain, with the rest obtained from reference TRBV28 and TRBJ1-4, is as follows: DVKVTQSSRYLVKRTGEKVFLECVQDMDHENMFWYRQDPGLGLRLIYFSYDVKMKEKGDIPEGYSVSREKKERFSLILESASTNQTSMYLCASNVPWGNEKLFFGSGTQLSVL.

This clone was recorded only once. The chain uses TRBV18 and TRBJ2-5, with TRBD1 as a possible D gene (6 bases). Germline V lookup: CDR1 KGHSH, CDR2 LQKENI. Trimming cost V 3 bases and J 2 bases, with 13 bases left between them. CDR3 length: 15 amino acids. The CDR3 DNA is TGTGCCAGCTCACCTCAGGGGATGGGGCAAGAGACCCAGTACTTC. As protein: CASSPQGMGQETQYF.

V usage is TRBV3-1 (or the pseudogene TRBV3-2) and J usage is TRBJ2-2; 8 bases are a match to TRBD2. V lost 3 bases to trimming and J lost 3 bases; unmatched junction nucleotides: 3. The CDR3 is 15 amino acids. Per the germline V gene, CDR1 is LGHDT and CDR2 is YNNKEL (reference sequence). The CDR3 sequence is CASSHRGGDTGELFF. The CDR3 DNA follows: TGTGCCAGCAGCCACCGGGGGGGGGACACCGGGGAGCTGTTTTTT.

The chain uses TRBV2 and TRBJ1-6; possibly TRBD1 for D (6 bases). Trimming cost V 5 bases and J 7 bases, with 12 bases left between them. The CDR3 sequence is 14 residues long. Germline values: CDR1 SNHLY, CDR2 FYNNEI. As DNA, the CDR3 is TGTGCCAGCAGTCTACAGGGAACGAATTCACCCCTCCACTTT. It codes for CASSLQGTNSPLHF.

The chain has TRBV19 and TRBJ2-7, with D perhaps TRBD1 (6 bases). The CDR3 totals 16 residues. Trimming stripped 3 bases from V and 0 bases from J, with 15 bases between. Germline CDR1 LNHDA, CDR2 SQIVND (reference sequence). CDR3 sequence (DNA): TGTGCCAGTAGTATGGACAGACAAACCGCCTCCTACGAGCAGTACTTC. It yields the protein CASSMDRQTASYEQYF. The full variable domain, completed using reference TRBV19 and TRBJ2-7, is DGGITQSPKYLFRKEGQNVTLSCEQNLNHDAMYWYRQDPGQGLRLIYYSQIVNDFQKGDIAEGYSVSREKKESFPLTVTSAQKNPTAFYLCASSMDRQTASYEQYFGPGTRLTVT.

The rearrangement uses TRBV9 and TRBJ2-1; the match to TRBD1 covers 9 bases. CDR1 and CDR2 from the germline V gene are SGDLS and YYNGEE. This CDR3 spans 16 amino acids. With V trimmed by 3 bases and J by 8 bases, 12 bases remained unmatched. The CDR3 spells CASSARGQGHGDEQFF. CDR3 coding DNA: TGTGCCAGCAGCGCCCGGGGACAGGGTCATGGTGATGAGCAGTTCTTC.

This chain uses TRBV12-5 with TRBJ1-6, with unresolved D. Germline V gene data show CDR1 as LGHNT and CDR2 as FRNRAP. With 0 bases removed from V and 7 bases from J, the gap between germline ends came to 10 bases. The CDR3 is 15 amino acids. The CDR3 region is CASGLVQVTNSPLHF. The CDR3 DNA reads as TGTGCTAGTGGTTTGGTTCAGGTTACGAATTCACCCCTCCACTTT.

In its sample, this clone was seen a few times. This chain links TRBV12-3 or TRBV12-4 with TRBJ2-1, with D perhaps assigned TRBD1 or TRBD2 (6 bases each). The CDR3 is 12 residues long. Trimming removed 6 bases at V and 12 bases at J, with 15 bases between. The CDR3 DNA reads as TGTGCCAGCAGGGGGGGCCCCCAGATGCAGTTCTTC. It yields the protein CASRGGPQMQFF.

V gene TRBV27 combines with J gene TRBJ1-2; D might be TRBD1 (5 bases). Germline V gives CDR1 MNHEY, CDR2 SMNVEV (reference sequence). The CDR3 sequence is 15 residues long. With 5 bases removed from V and 4 bases from J, the gap between germline ends came to 17 bases. In DNA form, the CDR3 reads TGTGCCAGCAGTCCTTCGCAGGCAGGGATCTATGGCTACACCTTC. This codes for CASSPSQAGIYGYTF.

The chain joins TRBV10-1 to TRBJ2-2; possible D gene TRBD2, 5 bases. CDR1 is WNHNN, CDR2 SYGVQD, per germline (reference sequence). The V and J ends lost 2 bases and 5 bases respectively, with 12 bases between them. The CDR3 is 15 amino acids. The CDR3 is CASSEAGTGTGELFF. The CDR3 DNA reads as TGCGCCAGCAGTGAGGCGGGTACGGGGACCGGGGAGCTGTTTTTT.

This chain links TRBV6-1 with TRBJ2-1; 10 bases match TRBD2. Germline CDR1 reads MNHNS; CDR2 reads SASEGT. J lost 4 bases, V lost 3 bases, and 6 bases had no gene match. The CDR3 sequence is 16 residues long. The CDR3 protein is CASSDPTSGVYNEQFF. The DNA of the CDR3 is TGTGCCAGCAGTGACCCTACTAGCGGGGTTTACAATGAGCAGTTCTTC.

The rearrangement joins TRBV2 to TRBJ1-1; no clear D gene. The CDR3 totals 14 residues. Trimming shortened V by 5 bases and J by 4 bases, and 14 bases separated the two germline ends. Germline V gene lookup returns CDR1 SNHLY and CDR2 FYNNEI. The CDR3 protein is CASSYSRVSTEAFF. The CDR3 DNA sequence: TGTGCCAGCAGTTATTCTAGGGTGAGCACTGAAGCTTTCTTT.

The chain has TRBV19 and TRBJ2-7; D may be TRBD2 (6 bases). V lost 5 bases and J 6 bases, leaving 17 bases between the germline ends. Germline CDR1 and CDR2: LNHDA and SQIVND (reference sequence). The CDR3 length is 14 residues. CDR3 residues: CASSSPGLPSEQYF. As DNA, the CDR3 is TGTGCCAGTAGTTCCCCGGGACTCCCAAGCGAGCAGTACTTC.

The chain couples TRBV30 to TRBJ2-3, with TRBD1 matching 11 bases. The CDR3 is 15 amino acids. J was trimmed by 10 bases and V by 3 bases; bases with no gene match: 12. Germline V lookup: CDR1 GTSNPN, CDR2 SVGIG (reference sequence). This chain's CDR3 is CAWSTTGTGGSAQYF. The DNA for the CDR3 is TGTGCCTGGAGCACTACCGGGACAGGGGGATCGGCGCAGTATTTT.

The genes are TRBV30 and TRBJ1-2; a weak D match, TRBD1 (6 bases). This CDR3 spans 12 amino acids. V was cut by 3 bases and J by 5 bases, with 10 bases left in between. The germline CDR1 and CDR2 sequences are GTSNPN and SVGIG (reference sequence). CDR3 loop: CAWSYGQYGYTF. As DNA, the CDR3 is TGTGCCTGGAGCTACGGACAGTATGGCTACACCTTC.

The chain employs TRBV18 and TRBJ1-2; perhaps TRBD1 as D (6 bases). CDR1 is KGHSH and CDR2 is LQKENI in the germline V gene. The V gene lost 0 bases and the J gene lost 1 base, with 12 bases spanning the gap. There are 16 residues in the CDR3. The CDR3 is CASSPPPDSLNYGYTF. The CDR3 nucleotides read TGTGCCAGCTCACCACCCCCGGACAGCCTTAACTATGGCTACACCTTC.

The rearrangement links TRBV4-1 to TRBJ2-7; no clear D gene. Per germline, CDR1 MGHRA and CDR2 YSYEKL. V was pared by 4 bases and J by 3 bases, with 7 bases between. The CDR3 runs to 12 residues. CDR3 amino acids: CASSRDHYEQYF. CDR3 sequence (DNA): TGCGCCAGCAGCCGGGATCACTACGAGCAGTACTTC.

This rearrangement joins TRBV5-1 to TRBJ2-7; 8 bases map to TRBD2. Germline loops: CDR1 SGHRS, CDR2 YFSETQ. The CDR3 consists of 15 residues. Trimming cost V 0 bases and J 6 bases; bases outside gene matches: 8. CDR3 bases: TGCGCCAGCAGCTTGGGCGGGGGGCCCCAGGGCGAGCAGTACTTC. Translation gives CASSLGGGPQGEQYF.

The V gene is TRBV28, the J gene TRBJ1-6, with D possibly matching TRBD1 (6 bases). This CDR3 is built from 15 residues. V dropped 2 bases and J dropped 9 bases, with 14 bases sitting between them. CDR1 and CDR2 (germline): MDHEN, SYDVKM. CDR3 loop: CASSLPQGSASPLHF. The CDR3 coding sequence is TGTGCCAGCAGTTTACCCCAGGGGAGTGCTTCACCCCTCCACTTT.

The chain employs TRBV18 and TRBJ2-2; 9 bases line up with TRBD1. After removal of 3 bases from V and 7 bases from J, the junction contained 3 bases not matched to a gene. This CDR3 region has 14 residues. Germline lookup yields CDR1 KGHSH and CDR2 LQKENI. The CDR3 DNA reads TGTGCCAGCTCACCCACAGGGGGCAGCGGGGAGCTGTTTTTT. This sequence encodes CASSPTGGSGELFF.

The J gene is TRBJ2-5, the V gene TRBV15; 9 nucleotides match TRBD2. Germline V gene sequence: CDR1 LNHNV, CDR2 YYDKDF (reference sequence). This CDR3 has 17 residues. Trimming removed 0 bases from V and 5 bases from J; junction bases left unmatched: 10. DNA of the CDR3: TGTGCCACCAGCAGAGATCAAGGGTTAGCGGGAGATGAGACCCAGTACTTC. Its translation: CATSRDQGLAGDETQYF.

The chain carries TRBV7-9 and TRBJ2-7, with TRBD1 matching over 9 bases. This CDR3 is built from 14 residues. The ends lost 6 bases at V and 6 bases at J; junction bases unmatched: 9. Germline V CDR1 and CDR2: SEHNR, FQNEAQ (reference sequence). The CDR3 DNA sequence: TGTGCCAGCAGTTCCGCCGACAGGGGGGGCGAGCAGTACTTC. Translation gives CASSSADRGGEQYF.

The V gene is TRBV7-9, the J gene TRBJ2-6, with D possibly matching TRBD1 (5 bases). The CDR3 has 19 residues. CDR1 and CDR2 (germline): SEHNR, FQNEAQ (reference sequence). V was pared by 4 bases and J by 0 bases, with 19 bases between. DNA for the CDR3: TGTGCCAGCAGCTCAGGGTCCGGGTCATTCTACTCTGGGGCCAACGTCCTGACTTTC. It encodes CASSSGSGSFYSGANVLTF.

This chain links TRBV10-3 with TRBJ1-1; TRBD1 is a possible D gene (6 bases). This CDR3 contains 14 residues. V lost 6 bases and J 1 base, leaving 12 bases between the germline ends. In germline, CDR1 is ENHRY, CDR2 SYGVKD. The DNA of the CDR3 is TGTGCCATCAGGGGGGCAGGCCAGAACACTGAAGCTTTCTTT. Translated: CAIRGAGQNTEAFF.

The chain joins TRBV29-1 to TRBJ1-2, with D uncertain. CDR1 is SQVTM, CDR2 ANQGSEA, per germline. V was cut by 4 bases and J by 0 bases, with 12 bases left in between. The CDR3 is 14 amino acids. For the CDR3, the DNA is TGCAGCGTTGCCGGATCGGCGACTAACTATGGCTACACCTTC. Translated: CSVAGSATNYGYTF.

This rearrangement joins TRBV19 to TRBJ2-4; D ambiguous. The germline CDR1 and CDR2 sequences are LNHDA and SQIVND (reference sequence). The V end lost 3 bases, the J end lost 0 bases, and 12 bases lay between the germline ends. The CDR3 covers 16 residues. CDR3: CASSIVWTSAKNIQYF. The DNA for the CDR3 is TGTGCCAGTAGTATTGTGTGGACCTCAGCCAAAAACATTCAGTACTTC. Full variable domain (missing parts from reference TRBV19 and TRBJ2-4): DGGITQSPKYLFRKEGQNVTLSCEQNLNHDAMYWYRQDPGQGLRLIYYSQIVNDFQKGDIAEGYSVSREKKESFPLTVTSAQKNPTAFYLCASSIVWTSAKNIQYFGAGTRLSVL.